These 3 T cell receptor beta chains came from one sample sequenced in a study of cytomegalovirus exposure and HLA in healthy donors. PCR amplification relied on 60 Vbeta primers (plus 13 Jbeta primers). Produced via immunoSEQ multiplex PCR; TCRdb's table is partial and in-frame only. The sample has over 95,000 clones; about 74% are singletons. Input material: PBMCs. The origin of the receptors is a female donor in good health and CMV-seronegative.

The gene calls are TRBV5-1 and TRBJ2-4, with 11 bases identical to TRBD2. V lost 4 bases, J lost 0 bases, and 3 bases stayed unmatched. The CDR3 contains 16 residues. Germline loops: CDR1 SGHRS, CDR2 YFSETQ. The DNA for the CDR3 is TGCGCCAGCAGCCTACTAGCGGGGGTAGCCAAAAACATTCAGTACTTC. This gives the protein CASSLLAGVAKNIQYF. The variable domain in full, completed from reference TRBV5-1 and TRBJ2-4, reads KAGVTQTPRYLIKTRGQQVTLSCSPISGHRSVSWYQQTPGQGLQFLFEYFSETQRNKGNFPGRFSGRQFSNSRSEMNVSTLELGDSALYLCASSLLAGVAKNIQYFGAGTRLSVL.

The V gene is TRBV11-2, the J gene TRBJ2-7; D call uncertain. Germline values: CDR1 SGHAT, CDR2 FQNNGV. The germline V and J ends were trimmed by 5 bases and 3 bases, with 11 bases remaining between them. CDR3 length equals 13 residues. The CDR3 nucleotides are TGTGCCAGCAGCCTAAAAGACAACTACGAGCAGTACTTC. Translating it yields CASSLKDNYEQYF.

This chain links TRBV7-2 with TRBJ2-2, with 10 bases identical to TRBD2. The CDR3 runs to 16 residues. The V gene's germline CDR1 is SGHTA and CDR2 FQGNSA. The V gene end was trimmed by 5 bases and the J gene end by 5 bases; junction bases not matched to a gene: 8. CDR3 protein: CASSTLSGGATGELFF. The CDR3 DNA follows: TGTGCCAGCAGCACCTTGAGCGGGGGGGCTACCGGGGAGCTGTTTTTT.